Listed below are T cell receptor beta chains from one sample, sequenced in a study of human versus mouse CDR3 diversity and MHC coevolution. The repertoire was sequenced with immunoSEQ multiplex PCR; TCRdb's copy has only in-frame clones and lacks some. The data contain roughly 80,000 clones, about 94% of them singletons. Sequencing input: naive CD4+ T cells from blood. Receptors were obtained from a person aged 25 to 75 in good health. Each CDR3 is given with its conserved first and last residue. The D gene is left open where the match is weak. Part of the rows lack a size; the others show once, few, many or a class for expanded clones.

clone_size j_call cdr3_length d_call v_call cdr3_nt cdr3_aa
few TRBJ1-3 14 NA TRBV2 TGTGCCAGCAGTGGCATAGGGACAGGAAACACCATATATTTT CASSGIGTGNTIYF
NA TRBJ1-1 14 TRBD1 TRBV18 TGTGCCAGCTCCTCCGGGACAGGTACCACTGAAGCTTTCTTT CASSSGTGTTEAFF
once TRBJ2-2 14 NA TRBV6-1 TGTGCCAGCAGTATGACAGGTCACACCGGGGAGCTGTTTTTT CASSMTGHTGELFF
NA TRBJ2-1 13 NA TRBV5-1 TGCGCCAGCAGCCCAGGGACTTACAATGAGCAGTTCTTC CASSPGTYNEQFF
NA TRBJ2-7 18 TRBD2 TRBV11-2 TGTGCCAGCAGCTTAGATAATCTGGGGACCGGGACTACCTACGAGCAGTACTTC CASSLDNLGTGTTYEQYF
NA TRBJ2-5 16 NA TRBV6-6 TGTGCCAGCAGTTACTCGAGTACGCAAGGCGGGGAGACCCAGTACTTC CASSYSSTQGGETQYF
NA TRBJ2-7 13 NA TRBV9 TGTGCCAGCAGCGTAGCGGTCCAGGGCGAGCAGTACTTC CASSVAVQGEQYF
NA TRBJ2-2 15 TRBD1 TRBV28 TGTGCCAGCAGTACCCGGGACAGATTAACCGGGGAGCTGTTTTTT CASSTRDRLTGELFF
NA TRBJ2-6 16 TRBD1 TRBV28 TGTGCCAGCAGTTTATTGGACAGGGCTGGGGCCAACGTCCTGACTTTC CASSLLDRAGANVLTF
NA TRBJ2-7 18 TRBD2 TRBV18 TGTGCCAGCTCACCACTCGCTAGCGGGGGCCCTAGCTCCTACGAGCAGTACTTC CASSPLASGGPSSYEQYF
NA TRBJ1-5 15 NA TRBV6-5 TGTGCCAGCAGCCCTACCGACAGCCTTTGGCAGCCCCAGCATTTT CASSPTDSLWQPQHF
NA TRBJ2-1 17 TRBD2 TRBV19 TGTGCCAGTAGTAAGGGACTAGCGGGAGCTGGGTACAATGAGCAGTTCTTC CASSKGLAGAGYNEQFF
NA TRBJ1-2 14 TRBD1 TRBV5-6 TGTGCCAGCAGCGTGGGACAGGGTAACTATGGCTACACCTTC CASSVGQGNYGYTF
NA TRBJ2-3 15 TRBD2 TRBV11-3 TGTGCCAGCAGCTCGCGACTAGCGGGGCAAGATACGCAGTATTTT CASSSRLAGQDTQYF
NA TRBJ1-1 14 TRBD1 TRBV19 TGTGCCAGTAGGGCGGACAGGGGGACCACTGAAGCTTTCTTT CASRADRGTTEAFF
once TRBJ2-5 16 TRBD2 TRBV25-1 TGTGCCAGCAGTACTCCGGAGGGGCGGGAGGCAAAGACCCAGTACTTC CASSTPEGREAKTQYF
NA TRBJ2-7 14 TRBD2 TRBV9 TGTGCCAGCAGCCAGTCTCTAGCGGGGGTCGAGCAGTACTTC CASSQSLAGVEQYF
NA TRBJ2-7 12 NA TRBV18 TGTGCCAGCTCACCAAACAGTTACGAGCAGTACTTC CASSPNSYEQYF
NA TRBJ2-1 14 TRBD2 TRBV18 TGTGCCAGCTCACCAGGGACTAGCTTCAATGAGCAGTTCTTC CASSPGTSFNEQFF
NA TRBJ2-2 14 NA TRBV19 TGTGCCAGTAAGTTGGGCAGTAACACCGGGGAGCTGTTTTTT CASKLGSNTGELFF
NA TRBJ1-2 15 NA TRBV11-2 TGTGCCAGCAGCTTAGGGGCGGGGGGTAACTATGGCTACACCTTC CASSLGAGGNYGYTF
NA TRBJ1-2 14 NA TRBV6-1 TGTGCCAGCAGTGGCCCGACAGCGAACTATGGCTACACCTTC CASSGPTANYGYTF
NA TRBJ2-3 15 TRBD1 TRBV2 TGTGCCAGCAGTATTGGGACAGCTAGCACAGATACGCAGTATTTT CASSIGTASTDTQYF
NA TRBJ1-2 13 NA TRBV5-1 TGCGCCAGCAGCTTGGCCGGGATCTATGGCTACACCTTC CASSLAGIYGYTF
NA TRBJ1-1 16 NA TRBV9 TGTGCCAGCAGCGTAGGTAGCGGGGGCCTAGGTGGTGAAGCTTTCTTT CASSVGSGGLGGEAFF
once TRBJ1-3 16 TRBD1 TRBV15 TGTGCCACCAGCAGAGACCGGACAGGGTCCGGAAACACCATATATTTT CATSRDRTGSGNTIYF
NA TRBJ2-1 15 TRBD1 TRBV7-2 TGTGCCAGCAGCTTAGATGTGGGGACAGGGAGCCGTCAGTTCTTC CASSLDVGTGSRQFF
NA TRBJ1-5 16 NA TRBV11-3 TGTGCCAGCCGCCCCTCGACAGGCTTCGCTAGGAAGCCCCAGCATTTT CASRPSTGFARKPQHF
NA TRBJ2-7 16 TRBD2 TRBV10-3 TGTGCCATCAGTGAGAAACTAGCGGGAGCCCCCTACGAGCAGTACTTC CAISEKLAGAPYEQYF